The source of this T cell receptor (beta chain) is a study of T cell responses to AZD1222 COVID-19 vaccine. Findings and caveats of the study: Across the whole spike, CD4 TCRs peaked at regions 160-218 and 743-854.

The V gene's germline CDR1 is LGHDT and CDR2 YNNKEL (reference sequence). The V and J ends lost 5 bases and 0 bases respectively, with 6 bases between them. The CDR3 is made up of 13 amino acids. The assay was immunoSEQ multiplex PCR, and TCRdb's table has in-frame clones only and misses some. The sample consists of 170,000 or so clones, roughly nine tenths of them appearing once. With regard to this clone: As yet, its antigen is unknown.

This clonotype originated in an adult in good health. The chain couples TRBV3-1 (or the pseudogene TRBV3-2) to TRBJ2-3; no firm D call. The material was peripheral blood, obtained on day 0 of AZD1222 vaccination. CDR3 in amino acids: CASSDGSTDTQYF. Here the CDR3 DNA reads TGTGCCAGCAGCGACGGGAGCACAGATACGCAGTATTTT.